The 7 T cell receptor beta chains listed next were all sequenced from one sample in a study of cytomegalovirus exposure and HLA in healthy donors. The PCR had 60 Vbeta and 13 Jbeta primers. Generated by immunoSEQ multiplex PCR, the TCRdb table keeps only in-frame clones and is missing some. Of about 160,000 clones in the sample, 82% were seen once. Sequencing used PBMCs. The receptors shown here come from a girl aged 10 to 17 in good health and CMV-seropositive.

The DNA for the CDR3 is TGTGCCAGTCGGGGGGTTCTGAGCAATCAGCCCCAGCATTTT. Translated, it gives CASRGVLSNQPQHF. The J gene is TRBJ1-5, the V gene TRBV19, with D possibly matching TRBD1 (5 bases). The CDR3 is 14 residues long. The germline gives CDR1 LNHDA, CDR2 SQIVND (reference sequence). V dropped 8 bases and J dropped 1 base, with 12 bases sitting between them.

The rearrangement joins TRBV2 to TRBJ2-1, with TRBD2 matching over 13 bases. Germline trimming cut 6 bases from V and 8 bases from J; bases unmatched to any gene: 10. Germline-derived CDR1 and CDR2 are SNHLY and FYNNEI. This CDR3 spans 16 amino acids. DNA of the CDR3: TGTGCCAGCAGCCAATCCGGGACTAGCGGGGCGGATGAGCAGTTCTTC. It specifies CASSQSGTSGADEQFF.

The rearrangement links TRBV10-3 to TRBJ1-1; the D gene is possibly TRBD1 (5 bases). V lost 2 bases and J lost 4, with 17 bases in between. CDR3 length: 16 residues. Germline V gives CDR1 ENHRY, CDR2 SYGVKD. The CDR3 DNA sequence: TGTGCCATCAGTGAGGGGAGGGGCGTATCGGGCACTGAAGCTTTCTTT. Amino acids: CAISEGRGVSGTEAFF.

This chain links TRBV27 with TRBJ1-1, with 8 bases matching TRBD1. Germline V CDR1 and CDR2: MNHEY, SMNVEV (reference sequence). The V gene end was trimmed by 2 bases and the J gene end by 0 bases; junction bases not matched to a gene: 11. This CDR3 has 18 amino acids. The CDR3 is CASSLGPQGGMMNTEAFF. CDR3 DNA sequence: TGTGCCAGCAGTTTAGGCCCACAGGGGGGAATGATGAACACTGAAGCTTTCTTT.

The CDR3 protein is CASSLYRGSYNEQFF. The CDR3 DNA is TGTGCCAGCAGCTTATATAGGGGCTCCTACAATGAGCAGTTCTTC. The rearrangement links TRBV7-2 to TRBJ2-1, with D possibly being TRBD1 (5 bases). The V end lost 2 bases, the J end lost 0 bases, and 8 bases lay between the germline ends. Germline CDR1 reads SGHTA; CDR2 reads FQGNSA. This CDR3 is 15 amino acids long.

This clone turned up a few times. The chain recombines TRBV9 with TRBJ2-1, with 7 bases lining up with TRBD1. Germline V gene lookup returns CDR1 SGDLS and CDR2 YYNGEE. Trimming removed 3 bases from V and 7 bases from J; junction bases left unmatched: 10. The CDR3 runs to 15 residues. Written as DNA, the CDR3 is TGTGCCAGCAGCGCAGGGGGTGCAAGCCATAATGAGCAGTTCTTC. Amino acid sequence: CASSAGGASHNEQFF.

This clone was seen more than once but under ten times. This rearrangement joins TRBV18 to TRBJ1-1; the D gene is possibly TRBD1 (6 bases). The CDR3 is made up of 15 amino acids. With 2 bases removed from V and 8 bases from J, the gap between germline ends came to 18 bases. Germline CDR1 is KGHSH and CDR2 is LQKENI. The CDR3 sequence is CASSPRAISGTEAFF. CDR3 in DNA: TGTGCCAGCTCACCAAGGGCTATCAGCGGGACAGAAGCTTTCTTT.